Below, 3 T cell receptor beta chains from the same sample are listed, as sequenced in a study of blood T cell repertoires in COVID-19. Generated by immunoSEQ multiplex PCR, the TCRdb table keeps only in-frame clones and is missing some. The sample has over 150,000 clones, approximately 84% seen once; the top ten hold roughly 7%. The sample taken for sequencing was peripheral blood. Receptors originate from a human donor in a cohort sampled during active COVID-19.

This clone was detected once. The chain links TRBV9 to TRBJ1-6; D is uncertain. Per the germline V gene, CDR1 is SGDLS and CDR2 is YYNGEE. This CDR3 contains 14 residues. V lost 3 bases and J 6 bases, leaving 10 bases between the germline ends. The CDR3 sequence: CASSAADPNSPLHF. For the CDR3, the DNA is TGTGCCAGCAGCGCAGCGGATCCTAATTCACCCCTCCACTTT. The full variable domain, rest sourced from reference TRBV9 and TRBJ1-6, is DSGVTQTPKHLITATGQRVTLRCSPRSGDLSVYWYQQSLDQGLQFLIQYYNGEERAKGNILERFSAQQFPDLHSELNLSSLELGDSALYFCASSAADPNSPLHFGNGTRLTVT.

The chain uses TRBV4-1 and TRBJ1-6; D not resolved. The CDR3 is 17 amino acids. Trimming took 0 bases from V and 6 from J, leaving 15 bases between them. Germline CDR1 reads MGHRA; CDR2 reads YSYEKL. The CDR3 DNA is TGCGCCAGCAGCCAAGAATCGATGGGCGCTTTTAATTCACCCCTCCACTTT. As protein: CASSQESMGAFNSPLHF.

The chain recombines TRBV3-1 (or the pseudogene TRBV3-2) with TRBJ2-7; perhaps TRBD1 as D (5 bases). V lost 1 base and J lost 9, with 13 bases in between. There are 13 residues in the CDR3. Germline V lookup: CDR1 LGHDT, CDR2 YNNKEL (reference sequence). The CDR3 reads CASSQGATGVQYF. The CDR3 bases are TGTGCCAGCAGCCAAGGGGCTACAGGAGTGCAGTACTTC.